This T cell receptor beta chain emerged from a study of cytomegalovirus exposure and HLA in healthy donors. Study-level information: HLA-typed donors were the source of about 85 million unique TCRs, which an early data release held.

With regard to this clone: Its antigen is not known.

Primers for the PCR totalled 60 Vbeta and 13 Jbeta. The data were produced by immunoSEQ multiplex PCR, yet TCRdb's version contains in-frame clones alone and is incomplete. The sample carries 99,000 or so clones, 60% to 85% recorded once. Study-wide results and limits: In a later analysis, 17,000 or so TCR beta sequences were associated with HLA alleles at 0.05 false discovery rate.

Regarding donors, all were healthy bone marrow donors. The CDR3 is 14 residues long. Looked up from germline, CDR1 is SGHAT and CDR2 is FQNNGV. The V gene end was trimmed by 4 bases and the J gene end by 7 bases; junction bases not matched to a gene: 5. The sequence was obtained from a woman in her forties in good health and CMV-seropositive. This chain uses TRBV11-2 with TRBJ1-4; 8 bases align to TRBD1. Sequences were obtained from PBMCs. The CDR3 nucleotides are TGTGCCAGCAGCTCGCAGGGGGCTAGTGAAAAACTGTTTTTT. Its translation is CASSSQGASEKLFF.